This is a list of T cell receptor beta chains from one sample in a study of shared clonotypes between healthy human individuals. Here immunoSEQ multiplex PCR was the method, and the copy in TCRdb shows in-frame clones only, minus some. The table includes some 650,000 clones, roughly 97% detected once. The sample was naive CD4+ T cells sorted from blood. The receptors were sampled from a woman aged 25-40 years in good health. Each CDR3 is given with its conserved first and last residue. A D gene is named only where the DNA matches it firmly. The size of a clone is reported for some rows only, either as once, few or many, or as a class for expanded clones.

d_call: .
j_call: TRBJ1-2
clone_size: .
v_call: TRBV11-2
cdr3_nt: TGTGCCAGCAGAACAGGTCCCCAGACTGGCTACACCTTC
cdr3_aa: CASRTGPQTGYTF

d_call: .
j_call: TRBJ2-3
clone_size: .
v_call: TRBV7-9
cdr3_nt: TGTGCCAGCAGCTTAGCGGGACTTATGGATACGCAGTATTTT
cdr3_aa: CASSLAGLMDTQYF

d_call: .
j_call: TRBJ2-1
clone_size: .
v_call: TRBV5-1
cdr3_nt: TGCGCCAGCAGCCCGGCCGGGTCCTACAATGAGCAGTTCTTC
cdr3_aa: CASSPAGSYNEQFF

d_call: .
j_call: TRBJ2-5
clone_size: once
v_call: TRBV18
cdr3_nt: TGTGCCAGCGCCCCGGGACCCCAAGAGACCCAGTACTTC
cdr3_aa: CASAPGPQETQYF

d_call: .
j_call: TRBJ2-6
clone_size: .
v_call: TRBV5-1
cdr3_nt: TGCGCCAGCAGCGAAATAAGGGGCTCTGGGGCCAACGTCCTGACTTTC
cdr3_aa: CASSEIRGSGANVLTF

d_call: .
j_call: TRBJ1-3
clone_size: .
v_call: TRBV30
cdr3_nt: TGTGCCTGGGTGGCTAGGCACTCTGGAAACACCATATATTTT
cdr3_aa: CAWVARHSGNTIYF

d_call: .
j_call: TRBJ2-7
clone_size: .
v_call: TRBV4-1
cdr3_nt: TGCGCCAGCAGCCATATTAATCTGCCGGGACTGACCTACGAGCAGTACTTC
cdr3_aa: CASSHINLPGLTYEQYF

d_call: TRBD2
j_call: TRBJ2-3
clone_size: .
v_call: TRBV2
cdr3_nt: TGTGCCAGCAGTGAACTGACTAGCGGGACAGATACGCAGTATTTT
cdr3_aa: CASSELTSGTDTQYF

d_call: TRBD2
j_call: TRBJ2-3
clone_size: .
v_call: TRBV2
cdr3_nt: TGTGCCAGCAGTGTACCCGGGACTAGGATGTATTTT
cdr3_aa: CASSVPGTRMYF

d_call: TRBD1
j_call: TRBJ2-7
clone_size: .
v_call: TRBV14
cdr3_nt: TGTGCCAGCAGCCAAGGTGGGGGACAGGGTTATTACGAGCAGTACTTC
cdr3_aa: CASSQGGGQGYYEQYF

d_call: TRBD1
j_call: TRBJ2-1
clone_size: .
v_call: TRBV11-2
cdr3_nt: TGTGCCAGCAGCGCTGGGACAGGGCCCTACAATGAGCAGTTCTTC
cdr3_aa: CASSAGTGPYNEQFF

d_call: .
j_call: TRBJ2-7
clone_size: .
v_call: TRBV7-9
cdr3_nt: TGTGCCAGCAGCTTAGCGGCAGGGGACTACGAGCAGTACTTC
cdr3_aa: CASSLAAGDYEQYF

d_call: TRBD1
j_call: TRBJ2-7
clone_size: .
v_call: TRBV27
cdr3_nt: TGTGCCAGCAGCTCCAGGTGGGACAGAACCTACGAGCAGTACTTC
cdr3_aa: CASSSRWDRTYEQYF

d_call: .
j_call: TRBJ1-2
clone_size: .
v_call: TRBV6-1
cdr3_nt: TGTGCCAGCAGTGCTATGGGCATCGATGGCTACACCTTC
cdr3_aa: CASSAMGIDGYTF

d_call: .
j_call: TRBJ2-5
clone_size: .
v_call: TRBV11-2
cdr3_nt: TGTGCCAGCAGCTTAGATCGGGACCGCGGGACGGGCCAAGAGACCCAGTACTTC
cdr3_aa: CASSLDRDRGTGQETQYF

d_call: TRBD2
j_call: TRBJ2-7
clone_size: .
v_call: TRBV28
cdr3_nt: TGTGCCAGCAGTTTCCGGACTAGCGGGAGGGACGAGCAGTACTTC
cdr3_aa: CASSFRTSGRDEQYF

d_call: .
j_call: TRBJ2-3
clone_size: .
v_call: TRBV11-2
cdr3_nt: TGTGCCAGCAGCCTCCGACGGGGAGATACGCAGTATTTT
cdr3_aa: CASSLRRGDTQYF

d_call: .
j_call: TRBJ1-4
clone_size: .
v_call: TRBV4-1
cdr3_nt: TGCGCCAGCAGCCTAAGAATATCAGGGTGGAATAATGAAAAACTGTTTTTT
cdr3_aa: CASSLRISGWNNEKLFF

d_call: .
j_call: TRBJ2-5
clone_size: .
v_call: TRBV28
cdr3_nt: TGTGCCAGCAGTTTATGGGGACTTCAAGAGACCCAGTACTTC
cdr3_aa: CASSLWGLQETQYF

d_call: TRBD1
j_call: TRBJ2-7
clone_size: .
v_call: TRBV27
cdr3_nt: TGTGCCTCTGGGACAGGGTCTTACGAGCAGTACTTC
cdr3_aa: CASGTGSYEQYF

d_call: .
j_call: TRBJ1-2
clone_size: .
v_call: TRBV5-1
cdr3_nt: TGCGCCAGCAGCGCAGAAGGGACATACTATGGCTACACCTTC
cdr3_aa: CASSAEGTYYGYTF

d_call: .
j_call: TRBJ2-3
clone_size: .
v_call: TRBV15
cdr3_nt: TGTGCCACCTCAGGAGGCACAGATACGCAGTATTTT
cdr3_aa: CATSGGTDTQYF

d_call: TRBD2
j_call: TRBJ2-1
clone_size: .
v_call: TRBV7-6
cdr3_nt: TGTGCCAGCAGCTTAGCGACTAGCGGCGGAGGGTACAATGAGCAGTTCTTC
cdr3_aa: CASSLATSGGGYNEQFF

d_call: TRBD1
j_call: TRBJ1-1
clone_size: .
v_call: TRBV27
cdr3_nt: TGTGCCAGCAGTTCCGGGACAGGGAACACTGAAGCTTTCTTT
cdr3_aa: CASSSGTGNTEAFF

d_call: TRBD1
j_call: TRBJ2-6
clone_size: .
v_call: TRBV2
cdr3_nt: TGTGCCGCTGCGAGGGGGACAGGGGGGACTGGGGCCAACGTCCTGACTTTC
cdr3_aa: CAAARGTGGTGANVLTF

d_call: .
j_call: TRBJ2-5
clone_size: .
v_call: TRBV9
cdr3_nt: TGTGCCAGCAGCACGGGGACCGCGAGGTTGGAGACCCAGTACTTC
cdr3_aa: CASSTGTARLETQYF

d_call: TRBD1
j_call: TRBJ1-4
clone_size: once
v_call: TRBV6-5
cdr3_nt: TGTGCCAGCAGCCGAGGGACAGGGTGGGAAAAACTGTTTTTT
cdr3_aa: CASSRGTGWEKLFF

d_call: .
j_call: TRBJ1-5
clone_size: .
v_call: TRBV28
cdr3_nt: TGTGCCAGCAGTTATAAGAGACAACAGCCCCAGCATTTT
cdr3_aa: CASSYKRQQPQHF

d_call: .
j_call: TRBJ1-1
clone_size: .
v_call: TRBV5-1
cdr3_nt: TGCGCCAGCAGCTTGGGCGCCCCTGGGGCTGAAGCTTTCTTT
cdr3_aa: CASSLGAPGAEAFF

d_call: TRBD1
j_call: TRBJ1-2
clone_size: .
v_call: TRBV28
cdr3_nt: TGTGCCAGCAGTCCTCCGGGACAGGGGGCGCGGGGCTACACCTTC
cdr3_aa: CASSPPGQGARGYTF

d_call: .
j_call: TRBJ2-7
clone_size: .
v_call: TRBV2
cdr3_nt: TGTGCCAGCAGTGAAGGGTCGACACAGCAGTACTTC
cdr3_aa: CASSEGSTQQYF

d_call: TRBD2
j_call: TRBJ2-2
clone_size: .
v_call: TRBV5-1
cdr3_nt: TGCGCCAGCACCGGACTGGCGGGAGGGAACACCGGGGAGCTGTTTTTT
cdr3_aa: CASTGLAGGNTGELFF

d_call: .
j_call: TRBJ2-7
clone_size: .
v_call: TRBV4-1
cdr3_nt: TGCGCCAGCAGCCAATGGTCCTTAACAACCTACGAGCAGTACTTC
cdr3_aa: CASSQWSLTTYEQYF

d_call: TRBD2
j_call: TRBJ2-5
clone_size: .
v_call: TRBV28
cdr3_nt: TGTGCCAGCAGTTCCCCTTCGGGAGGGGAGACCCAGTACTTC
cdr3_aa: CASSSPSGGETQYF

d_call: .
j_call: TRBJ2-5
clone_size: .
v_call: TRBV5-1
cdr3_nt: TGCGCCAGCAGCCTGACAGGGAGGGGCGAAGAGACCCAGTACTTC
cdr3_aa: CASSLTGRGEETQYF

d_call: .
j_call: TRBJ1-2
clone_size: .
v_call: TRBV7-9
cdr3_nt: TGTGCCAGCAACCCGACAGTTAACTATGGCTACACCTTC
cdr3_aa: CASNPTVNYGYTF

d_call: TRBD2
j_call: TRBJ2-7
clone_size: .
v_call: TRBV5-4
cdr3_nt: TGTGCCAGCAGCTTGGGTGGACTAGCGTACGAGCAGTACTTC
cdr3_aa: CASSLGGLAYEQYF

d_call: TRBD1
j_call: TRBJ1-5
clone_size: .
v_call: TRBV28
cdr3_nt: TGTGCCAGCAGTCCCGGGACAGGGAGATTCAATCAGCCCCAGCATTTT
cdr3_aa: CASSPGTGRFNQPQHF

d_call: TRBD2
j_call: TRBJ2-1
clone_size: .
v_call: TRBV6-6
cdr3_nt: TGTGCCAGCAGTTTAGGGACTAGCGGGAGAAATGAGCAGTTCTTC
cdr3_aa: CASSLGTSGRNEQFF